Each of the 18 T cell receptor beta chains below was sequenced from the same sample in a study of blood T cell repertoires in COVID-19. Using immunoSEQ multiplex PCR, the repertoire was profiled, and TCRdb retains in-frame clones only, with some absent. The sample shows about 230,000 clones, over 70% of them seen only once. The sequenced material came from peripheral blood. The receptors shown here come from a man aged 40-50 years with acute or convalescent COVID-19.

J is TRBJ2-3 and V is TRBV7-2, with 9 bases that match TRBD1. This CDR3 region has 16 residues. Germline CDR1 is SGHTA and CDR2 is FQGNSA. Losses at the gene ends were 5 bases for V and 4 bases for J; bases not matched to a gene: 10. The CDR3 protein is CASSPGRTGAADTQYF. In nucleotides, the CDR3 is TGTGCCAGCAGCCCCGGTCGGACAGGGGCTGCAGATACGCAGTATTTT. Together with reference TRBV7-2 and TRBJ2-3, the CDR3 gives the full variable domain: GAGVSQSPSNKVTEKGKDVELRCDPISGHTALYWYRQSLGQGLEFLIYFQGNSAPDKSGLPSDRFSAERTGGSVSTLTIQRTQQEDSAVYLCASSPGRTGAADTQYFGPGTRLTVL.

CDR3: CAIRGQGAEMNTEAFF. CDR3 bases: TGTGCCATCAGGGGACAGGGGGCCGAGATGAACACTGAAGCTTTCTTT. The rearrangement uses TRBV10-3 and TRBJ1-1; TRBD1 aligns across 12 bases. The germline V gene has CDR1 ENHRY and CDR2 SYGVKD. This CDR3 region has 16 residues. The junction had 5 bases not matched to a gene; V was cut back by 6 bases and J by 0 bases.

This chain links TRBV6-5 with TRBJ2-2; tentatively, D is TRBD2 (5 bases). The CDR3 consists of 14 residues. From germline, CDR1 is MNHEY and CDR2 SVGAGI. V was shortened by 4 bases and J by 2 bases, with 8 bases between the two germline ends. In nucleotides, the CDR3 is TGTGCCAGCAGTTTTAGCGACAACACCGGGGAGCTGTTTTTT. This gives the protein CASSFSDNTGELFF.

The V and J genes are TRBV28 and TRBJ1-5; D might be TRBD1 (5 bases). CDR3 length: 13 residues. Looked up from germline, CDR1 is MDHEN and CDR2 is SYDVKM. Trimming took 7 bases from V and 2 from J, leaving 9 bases between them. CDR3 sequence: CASMGGGNQPQHF. In DNA form, the CDR3 reads TGTGCCAGCATGGGGGGGGGCAATCAGCCCCAGCATTTT.

The genes are TRBV18 and TRBJ2-2; 10 bases line up with TRBD1. Losses at the gene ends were 2 bases for V and 3 bases for J; bases not matched to a gene: 6. This CDR3 contains 17 residues. The germline CDR1 and CDR2 sequences are KGHSH and LQKENI. CDR3 region: CASSPGGQGRHTGELFF. CDR3 sequence (DNA): TGTGCCAGCTCACCAGGGGGACAGGGGAGACACACCGGGGAGCTGTTTTTT.

This clone was observed a few times. The chain recombines TRBV5-1 with TRBJ2-3; 7 bases match TRBD1. The CDR3 extends over 16 amino acids. CDR1 is SGHRS and CDR2 is YFSETQ in the germline V gene. V lost 1 base, J lost 1 base, and 6 bases stayed unmatched. DNA of the CDR3: TGCGCCAGCAGCTTGATGGGACAGCCCGGCACAGATACGCAGTATTTT. Protein product: CASSLMGQPGTDTQYF. The full variable domain, completed using reference TRBV5-1 and TRBJ2-3, is KAGVTQTPRYLIKTRGQQVTLSCSPISGHRSVSWYQQTPGQGLQFLFEYFSETQRNKGNFPGRFSGRQFSNSRSEMNVSTLELGDSALYLCASSLMGQPGTDTQYFGPGTRLTVL.

This clone turned up a few times. This chain connects TRBV6-1 to TRBJ2-5, with D possibly TRBD2 on 5 matching bases. The V gene lost 2 bases and the J gene lost 5 bases, with 9 bases spanning the gap. The CDR3 runs to 13 residues. Germline CDR1 is MNHNS and CDR2 is SASEGT. CDR3 sequence (DNA): TGTGCCAGCAGTGAAAGCCCGGGGGAGACCCAGTACTTC. It translates to CASSESPGETQYF.

V gene TRBV5-6 combines with J gene TRBJ1-4, with TRBD1 matching 9 bases. With 4 bases clipped from V and 8 bases from J, the junction kept 9 bases outside the gene matches. CDR1 and CDR2 (germline): SGHDT, YYEEEE. The CDR3 contains 15 residues. CDR3 DNA: TGTGCCAGCAGCCCGCGGACAGGGGCGCGGGAAAAACTGTTTTTT. It yields the protein CASSPRTGAREKLFF.

This clone was detected only once. The chain combines TRBV4-2 with TRBJ1-6; weak D call: TRBD1 (5 bases). Trimming cost V 0 bases and J 5 bases, with 8 bases left between them. Germline V gene data show CDR1 as LGHNA and CDR2 as YNFKEQ. This CDR3 is built from 15 residues. The DNA for the CDR3 is TGTGCCAGCAGCCAAGAGCTCAGGGATAATTCACCCCTCCACTTT. Protein product: CASSQELRDNSPLHF.

In this sample, this clone turned up a few times. The chain carries TRBV29-1 and TRBJ1-1, with TRBD1 matching over 9 bases. V was clipped by 4 bases and J by 11 bases; unmatched bases: 14. Germline loops: CDR1 SQVTM, CDR2 ANQGSEA. The CDR3 covers 14 residues. In DNA, the CDR3 is TGCAGCGTTGTTTCTTCGACAGGGGGAAGGGAGGCTTTCTTT. Amino acid sequence: CSVVSSTGGREAFF. Complete variable domain (other parts from reference TRBV29-1 and TRBJ1-1): SAVISQKPSRDICQRGTSLTIQCQVDSQVTMMFWYRQQPGQSLTLIATANQGSEATYESGFVIDKFPISRPNLTFSTLTVSNMSPEDSSIYLCSVVSSTGGREAFFGQGTRLTVV.

This chain links TRBV18 with TRBJ1-3; D is perhaps TRBD1 (6 bases). The CDR3 consists of 14 residues. CDR1 and CDR2 (germline): KGHSH, LQKENI. V shed 5 bases and J shed 5 bases, with 13 bases lying between them. The DNA for the CDR3 is TGTGCCAGCTCATCCACAGGGAATAGAAACACCATATATTTT. Amino acids: CASSSTGNRNTIYF.

About this clone itself: The DNA is left out, because the CDR3 cannot be placed on it with certainty; the CDR3 is given as TCRdb lists it. The chain employs TRBV6-2 or TRBV6-3 and TRBJ1-4. The germline CDR1 and CDR2 sequences are MNHEY and SVGEGT. The CDR3 contains 15 residues when both ends are counted. CDR3 loop: CASSTSGGTREKLFF.

This chain uses TRBV6-1 with TRBJ1-2; D is uncertain. The V end lost 2 bases, the J end lost 0 bases, and 10 bases lay between the germline ends. CDR3 length equals 15 residues. Per germline, CDR1 MNHNS and CDR2 SASEGT. The CDR3 region is CASSEWEAANYGYTF. CDR3 in DNA: TGTGCCAGCAGTGAATGGGAGGCGGCTAACTATGGCTACACCTTC.

This clone was recorded a few times. The same CDR3 arises from other DNA sequences in this sample as well. The chain uses TRBV27 and TRBJ1-6; 7 bases agree with TRBD1. This CDR3 has 14 residues. CDR1 and CDR2 (germline): MNHEY, SMNVEV (reference sequence). The J segment lost 8 bases and the V segment lost 5 bases, leaving 6 bases of the junction unmatched. DNA of the CDR3: TGTGCCAGCAGTCCGGGACAGAGTTATTCACCCCTCCACTTT. This codes for CASSPGQSYSPLHF.

The CDR3 DNA reads as TGCGCCAGCAGCACCAATCCGGGACAGATTATGAACACTGAAGCTTTCTTT. Residues: CASSTNPGQIMNTEAFF. This chain links TRBV5-1 with TRBJ1-1, with 7 bases matching TRBD1. CDR1 is SGHRS and CDR2 is YFSETQ in the germline V gene. V lost 4 bases, J lost 0 bases, and 12 bases stayed unmatched. This CDR3 spans 17 amino acids.

This sequence joins TRBV7-9 and TRBJ2-4, with 9 bases lining up with TRBD1. Germline V gene sequence: CDR1 SEHNR, CDR2 FQNEAQ (reference sequence). This CDR3 region has 16 residues. The trim removed 3 bases at V and 7 bases at J, leaving 10 bases unmatched. DNA for the CDR3: TGTGCCAGCAGCTTCTCCGGGACAGGGTTGAGTAACATTCAGTACTTC. This gives the protein CASSFSGTGLSNIQYF.

The rearrangement joins TRBV27 to TRBJ1-6, with a weak D call TRBD1 (6 bases). Germline CDR1 is MNHEY and CDR2 is SMNVEV (reference sequence). This CDR3 is built from 14 residues. Trimming removed 4 bases from V and 5 bases from J, with 9 bases in between. DNA for the CDR3: TGTGCCAGCAGTTGGACAGCCGATAATTCACCCCTCCACTTT. Translation: CASSWTADNSPLHF.

V gene TRBV20-1 combines with J gene TRBJ1-2, with D possibly matching TRBD1 (6 bases). V lost 8 bases and J 7 bases, leaving 14 bases between the germline ends. This CDR3 contains 11 residues. Germline loops: CDR1 DFQATT, CDR2 SNEGSKA (reference sequence). The DNA of the CDR3 is TGCAGTACCTCACAGGGACGTGGCTACACCTTC. It codes for CSTSQGRGYTF.